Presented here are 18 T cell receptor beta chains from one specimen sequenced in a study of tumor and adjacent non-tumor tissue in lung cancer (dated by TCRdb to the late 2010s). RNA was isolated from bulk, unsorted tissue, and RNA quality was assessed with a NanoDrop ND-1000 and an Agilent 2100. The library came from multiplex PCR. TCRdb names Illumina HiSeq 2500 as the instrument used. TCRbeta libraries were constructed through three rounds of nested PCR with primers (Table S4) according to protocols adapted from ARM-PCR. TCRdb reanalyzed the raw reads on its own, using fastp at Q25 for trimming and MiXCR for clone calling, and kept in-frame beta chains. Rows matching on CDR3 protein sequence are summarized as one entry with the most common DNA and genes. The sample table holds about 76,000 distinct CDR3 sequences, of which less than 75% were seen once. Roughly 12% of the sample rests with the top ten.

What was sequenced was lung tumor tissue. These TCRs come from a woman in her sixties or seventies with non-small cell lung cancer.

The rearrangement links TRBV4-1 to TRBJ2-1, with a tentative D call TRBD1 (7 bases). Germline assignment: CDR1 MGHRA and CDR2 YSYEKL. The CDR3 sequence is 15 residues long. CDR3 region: CTSSQVGTEYNEQFF. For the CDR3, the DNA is TGCACTAGCAGCCAAGTTGGGACAGAATACAATGAGCAGTTCTTC.

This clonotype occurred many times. DNA for the CDR3: TGCGCCAGCAGCCCCCCGTTCGGGATAAGTAATTCACCCCTCCACTTT. This sequence encodes CASSPPFGISNSPLHF. The chain links TRBV4-1 to TRBJ1-6; no clear D gene. The CDR3 has 16 residues. Germline V CDR1 and CDR2: MGHRA, YSYEKL. Between the trimmed V and J ends, which lost 4 bases and 6 bases, there was a span of 16 bases.

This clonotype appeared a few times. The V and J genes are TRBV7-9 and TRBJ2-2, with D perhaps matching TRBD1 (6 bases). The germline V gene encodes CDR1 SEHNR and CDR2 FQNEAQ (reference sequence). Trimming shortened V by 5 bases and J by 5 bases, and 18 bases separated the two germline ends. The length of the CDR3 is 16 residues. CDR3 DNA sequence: TGTGCCAGCAGCCTCCCACAGGGTTTTGGAACCGGGGAGCTGTTTTTT. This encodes CASSLPQGFGTGELFF. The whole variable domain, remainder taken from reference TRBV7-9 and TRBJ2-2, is DTGVSQNPRHKITKRGQNVTFRCDPISEHNRLYWYRQTLGQGPEFLTYFQNEAQLEKSRLLSDRFSAERPKGSFSTLEIQRTEQGDSAMYLCASSLPQGFGTGELFFGEGSRLTVL.

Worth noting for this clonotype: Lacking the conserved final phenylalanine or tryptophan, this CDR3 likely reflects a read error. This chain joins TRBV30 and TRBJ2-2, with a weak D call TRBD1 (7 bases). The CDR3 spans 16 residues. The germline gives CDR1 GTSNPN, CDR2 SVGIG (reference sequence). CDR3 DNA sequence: TGTGCCTGGAGTGCGGGACAGTTTAGTTTGACCGGGGGGCTGTTTTAT. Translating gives CAWSAGQFSLTGGLFY.

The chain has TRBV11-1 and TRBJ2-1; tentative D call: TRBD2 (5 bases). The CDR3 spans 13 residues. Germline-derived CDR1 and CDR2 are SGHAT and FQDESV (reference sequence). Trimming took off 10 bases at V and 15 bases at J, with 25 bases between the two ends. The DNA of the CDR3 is TGTGCCATCAGTTACTCGAACACCGGCGGGCTGTTCTTC. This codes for CAISYSNTGGLFF.

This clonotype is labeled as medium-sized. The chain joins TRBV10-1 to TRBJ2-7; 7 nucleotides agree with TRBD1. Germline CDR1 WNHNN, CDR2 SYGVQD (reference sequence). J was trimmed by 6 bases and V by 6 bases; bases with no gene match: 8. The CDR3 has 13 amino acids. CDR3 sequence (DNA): TGCGCCAGCAGGCCCGAACAGGGGAGCGAGCAGTACTTC. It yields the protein CASRPEQGSEQYF.

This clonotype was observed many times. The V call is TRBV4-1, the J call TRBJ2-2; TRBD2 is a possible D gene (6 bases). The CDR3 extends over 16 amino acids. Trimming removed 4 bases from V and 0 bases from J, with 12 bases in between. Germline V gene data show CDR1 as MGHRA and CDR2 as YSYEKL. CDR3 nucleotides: TGCGCCAGCAGCCCCCTCGGGACTGCGAACACCGGGGAGCTGTTTTTT. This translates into CASSPLGTANTGELFF.

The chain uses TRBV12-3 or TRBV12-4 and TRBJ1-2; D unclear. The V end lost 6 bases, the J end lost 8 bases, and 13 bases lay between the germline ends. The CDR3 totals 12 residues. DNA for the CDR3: TGTGCCAGCAGCCCGTTCCAGAGGGGCTACACCTTC. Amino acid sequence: CASSPFQRGYTF.

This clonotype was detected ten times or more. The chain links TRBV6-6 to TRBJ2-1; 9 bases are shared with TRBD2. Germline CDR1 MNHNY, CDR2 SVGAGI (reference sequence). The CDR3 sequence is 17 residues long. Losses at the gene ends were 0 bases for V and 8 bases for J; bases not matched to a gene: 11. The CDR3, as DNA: TGTGCCAGCAGTTACTCCTCGGGGCGGGAGGGCCGGGATGAGCAGTTCTTC. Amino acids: CASSYSSGREGRDEQFF.

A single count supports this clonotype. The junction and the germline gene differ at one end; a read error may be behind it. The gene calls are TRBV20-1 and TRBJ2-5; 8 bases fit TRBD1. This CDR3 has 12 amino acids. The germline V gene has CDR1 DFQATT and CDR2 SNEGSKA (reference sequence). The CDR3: CSARQGHETHYF. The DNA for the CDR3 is TGCAGTGCACGACAGGGGCATGAGACCCATTACTTC.

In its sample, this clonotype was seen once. CDR3 bases: TGCGCCAGCAGTAAGGCGGGGAAGAATGAGCAGTTCTTC. This gives the protein CASSKAGKNEQFF. The chain couples TRBV10-1 to TRBJ2-1, with D possibly matching TRBD2 (6 bases). Germline-derived CDR1 and CDR2 are WNHNN and SYGVQD (reference sequence). Trimming took 5 bases from V and 7 from J, leaving 12 bases between them. The CDR3 length is 13 residues.

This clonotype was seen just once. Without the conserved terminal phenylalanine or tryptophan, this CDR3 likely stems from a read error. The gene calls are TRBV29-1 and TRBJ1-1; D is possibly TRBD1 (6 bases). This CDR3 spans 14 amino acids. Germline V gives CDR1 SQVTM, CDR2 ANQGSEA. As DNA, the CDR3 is TGCAGCGTCGAAGATGACAGGAAGGGAACTGAAGCTTTCCAT. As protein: CSVEDDRKGTEAFH.

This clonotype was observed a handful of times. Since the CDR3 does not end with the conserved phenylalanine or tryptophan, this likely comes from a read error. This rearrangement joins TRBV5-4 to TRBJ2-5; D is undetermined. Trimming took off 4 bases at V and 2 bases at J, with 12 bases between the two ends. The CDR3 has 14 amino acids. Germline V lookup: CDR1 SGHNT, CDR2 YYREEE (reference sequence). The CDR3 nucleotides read TGTGCCAGCAGCATCCGAGTGGTTCAAGAGACCCAGTACTCC. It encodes CASSIRVVQETQYS.

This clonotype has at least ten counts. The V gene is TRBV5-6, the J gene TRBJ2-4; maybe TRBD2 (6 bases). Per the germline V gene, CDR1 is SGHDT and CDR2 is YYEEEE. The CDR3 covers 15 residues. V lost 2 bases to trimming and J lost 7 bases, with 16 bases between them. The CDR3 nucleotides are TGTGCCAGCAGCTTCCGGGAGCTAAGCCGTAACATTCAGTACTTC. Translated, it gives CASSFRELSRNIQYF.

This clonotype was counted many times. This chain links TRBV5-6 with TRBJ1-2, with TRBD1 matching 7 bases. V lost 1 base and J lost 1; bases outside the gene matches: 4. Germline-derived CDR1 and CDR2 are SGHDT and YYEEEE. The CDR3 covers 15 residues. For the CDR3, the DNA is TGTGCCAGCAGCTTGAAACAGGGGAATAACTATGGCTACACCTTC. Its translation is CASSLKQGNNYGYTF.

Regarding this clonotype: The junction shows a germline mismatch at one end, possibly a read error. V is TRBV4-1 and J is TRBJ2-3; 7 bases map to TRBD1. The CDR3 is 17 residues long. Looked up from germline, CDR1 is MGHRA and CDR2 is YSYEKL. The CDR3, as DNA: TGCACCAGCAGCCAAACGCCCCCGACAGGGAAGACAGATATGCAGTATTTT. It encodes CTSSQTPPTGKTDMQYF.

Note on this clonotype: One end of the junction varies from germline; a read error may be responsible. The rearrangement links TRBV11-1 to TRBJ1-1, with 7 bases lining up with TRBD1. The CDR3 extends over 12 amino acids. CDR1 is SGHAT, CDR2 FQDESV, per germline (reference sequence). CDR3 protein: CVSSLGDRPAFF. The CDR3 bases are TGTGTCAGCAGCTTGGGGGACAGACCCGCTTTCTTT.

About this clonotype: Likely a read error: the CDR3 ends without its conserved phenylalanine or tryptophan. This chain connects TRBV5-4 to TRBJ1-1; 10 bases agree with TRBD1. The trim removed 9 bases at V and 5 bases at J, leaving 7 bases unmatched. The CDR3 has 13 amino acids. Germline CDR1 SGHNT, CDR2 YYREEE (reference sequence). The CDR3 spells CANRTGGRTEAFS. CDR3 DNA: TGTGCCAACAGGACAGGGGGTAGGACTGAAGCTTTCTCT.